This entry lists 8 T cell receptor beta chains sequenced from one sample in a study of blood T cell repertoires in COVID-19. Sequenced by immunoSEQ multiplex PCR; TCRdb stores in-frame clones only, minus some. The sample holds over 250,000 clones; approximately 86% are singletons and the top ten take roughly 0.8%. Sequencing was performed on peripheral blood. The receptors stem from a woman in her twenties or thirties with acute or convalescent COVID-19.

The chain is built from TRBV24-1 and TRBJ2-5; 9 positions agree with TRBD1. The CDR3 is 15 residues long. The ends lost 2 bases at V and 5 bases at J; junction bases unmatched: 5. Germline assignment: CDR1 KGHDR and CDR2 SFDVKD. CDR3 nucleotide sequence: TGTGCCACCAGTGATTCCGGACAGGGGAGGGAGACCCAGTACTTC. Its translation is CATSDSGQGRETQYF.

The chain couples TRBV7-6 to TRBJ2-2, with D unresolved. Trimming pared 5 bases from V and 2 bases from J, leaving 3 bases between. Germline CDR1 and CDR2: SGHVS and FNYEAQ. The CDR3 is 12 residues long. CDR3 in DNA: TGTGCCAGCAGCCCAAACACCGGGGAGCTGTTTTTT. This sequence encodes CASSPNTGELFF. The full variable domain, rest sourced from reference TRBV7-6 and TRBJ2-2, is GAGVSQSPRYKVTKRGQDVALRCDPISGHVSLYWYRQALGQGPEFLTYFNYEAQQDKSGLPNDRFSAERPEGSISTLTIQRTEQRDSAMYRCASSPNTGELFFGEGSRLTVL.

V gene TRBV2 combines with J gene TRBJ2-2, with a possible D match to TRBD1 (7 bases). The germline gives CDR1 SNHLY, CDR2 FYNNEI. V lost 8 bases, J lost 4 bases, and 29 bases lay in between. CDR3 length equals 19 residues. CDR3 protein: CASFPEGVFGGGSTGELFF. CDR3 sequence (DNA): TGTGCCAGCTTCCCGGAGGGGGTTTTCGGAGGGGGCTCCACCGGGGAGCTGTTTTTT.

The V gene is TRBV9, the J gene TRBJ2-2; 11 bases line up with TRBD1. The germline V gene has CDR1 SGDLS and CDR2 YYNGEE. Trimming cost V 2 bases and J 8 bases; bases outside gene matches: 5. CDR3 length equals 15 residues. The chain's CDR3 is CASSVGTGGLGELFF. As DNA, the CDR3 is TGTGCCAGCAGCGTGGGGACAGGGGGTTTGGGGGAGCTGTTTTTT.

CDR3 nucleotides: TGTGCCAGCAGCTTGGGGGACAGCTCTAACTATGGCTACACCTTC. This gives the protein CASSLGDSSNYGYTF. This chain connects TRBV7-8 to TRBJ1-2; 7 nucleotides line up with TRBD1. The CDR3 totals 15 residues. The J segment lost 0 bases and the V segment lost 3 bases, leaving 4 bases of the junction unmatched. Germline V lookup: CDR1 SGHVS, CDR2 FQNEAQ.

The V gene is TRBV15, the J gene TRBJ2-7, with a tentative D call TRBD1 (6 bases). Germline V gene data show CDR1 as LNHNV and CDR2 as YYDKDF (reference sequence). CDR3 length: 17 amino acids. The V end lost 0 bases, the J end lost 1 base, and 16 bases lay between the germline ends. The CDR3 DNA reads TGTGCCACCAGCAGAGATCGGCGGCAGGGGTTTTCCTACGAGCAGTACTTC. It yields the protein CATSRDRRQGFSYEQYF.

This clone was detected only a few times. The J gene is TRBJ1-4, the V gene TRBV2, with 7 positions matching TRBD1. The trim removed 6 bases at V and 5 bases at J, leaving 6 bases unmatched. Germline CDR1 and CDR2: SNHLY and FYNNEI. The CDR3 spans 14 residues. CDR3 DNA: TGTGCCAGCAGGACCGGGACAGCGAATGAAAAACTGTTTTTT. The encoded protein is CASRTGTANEKLFF.

The chain combines TRBV18 with TRBJ2-7; D is perhaps TRBD2 (5 bases). V was pared by 3 bases and J by 2 bases, with 11 bases between. CDR1 is KGHSH and CDR2 is LQKENI in the germline V gene. The CDR3 consists of 14 residues. The CDR3 DNA reads as TGTGCCAGCTCACCCGGGGTAGCGACCTACGAGCAGTACTTC. As protein: CASSPGVATYEQYF.